The 29 T cell receptor beta chains listed next were all sequenced from one sample in a study of blood T cells in healthy people across ages. A sample-barcoded 5' primer and a J-beta primer mix were used in a second PCR of about 7 to 12 cycles. A single record per CDR3 protein comes from TCRdb applying MiXCR to the 5' RACE reads. The sample consists of more than 500,000 distinct CDR3 sequences, roughly a quarter of them appearing once. These data were also reused for a study on T cells of mothers and their children.

The sample comprised blood. The source is a boy between 2 and 10 years old in good health.

The chain links TRBV7-3 to TRBJ2-3; the D gene is possibly TRBD2 (5 bases). Germline CDR1 SGHTA, CDR2 FQGTGA. V lost 6 bases and J 0 bases, leaving 13 bases between the germline ends. The CDR3 consists of 15 residues. The CDR3 nucleotides are TGTGCCAGCAGTCGGAGGCTGACTAGCACAGATACGCAGTATTTT. Encoded protein: CASSRRLTSTDTQYF.

Details on this clonotype: One end of the junction varies from germline; a read error may be responsible. The genes are TRBV13 and TRBJ2-5, with D unclear. Gene TRBJ2-1 matches the end of the DNA better, so the J call may be wrong. CDR1 is PRHDT, CDR2 FYEKMQ, per germline (reference sequence). The CDR3 spans 14 residues. CDR3 loop: CVSSFVERWNEQFF. The CDR3 bases are TGTGTCAGCAGCTTTGTAGAAAGGTGGAATGAGCAGTTCTTC.

This clonotype was recorded at least ten times. The chain has TRBV20-1 and TRBJ2-2, with 9 bases aligning to TRBD2. The CDR3 runs to 16 residues. Germline CDR1 DFQATT, CDR2 SNEGSKA (reference sequence). Trimming cost V 0 bases and J 3 bases; bases outside gene matches: 5. The CDR3 sequence: CSARDQSSGDTGELFF. The CDR3 DNA reads as TGCAGTGCTAGAGATCAGTCTAGCGGGGACACCGGGGAGCTGTTTTTT.

The chain combines TRBV20-1 with TRBJ2-7; a possible D gene is TRBD2 (5 bases). Trimming took 4 bases from V and 1 from J, leaving 14 bases between them. This CDR3 is built from 14 residues. Germline V CDR1 and CDR2: DFQATT, SNEGSKA (reference sequence). Written as DNA, the CDR3 is TGCAGTGCTACCAAAGGCAGGAGGTCCTACGAGCAGTACTTC. It specifies CSATKGRRSYEQYF.

In this sample, this clonotype turned up a few times. The chain links TRBV6-2 or TRBV6-3 to TRBJ1-4; D ambiguous. V was shortened by 5 bases and J by 8 bases, with 15 bases between the two germline ends. CDR1 is MNHEY and CDR2 is SVGEGT in the germline V gene. This CDR3 contains 14 residues. CDR3 in amino acids: CASSRESGSEKLFF. The CDR3, as DNA: TGTGCCAGCAGTCGCGAAAGTGGGTCAGAAAAACTGTTTTTT.

This clonotype has just a few counts. The CDR3 sequence is CAWSVGDSNTGELFF. CDR3 nucleotide sequence: TGTGCCTGGAGTGTTGGGGACAGCAACACCGGGGAGCTGTTTTTT. The chain employs TRBV30 and TRBJ2-2; 7 nucleotides line up with TRBD1. Germline values: CDR1 GTSNPN, CDR2 SVGIG (reference sequence). The V gene end was trimmed by 0 bases and the J gene end by 2 bases; junction bases not matched to a gene: 3. CDR3 length: 15 amino acids.

The chain recombines TRBV10-1 with TRBJ2-4, with no clear D. The ends were cut back, 8 bases at V and 0 bases at J, with 14 bases in the middle. There are 15 residues in the CDR3. Germline CDR1 is WNHNN and CDR2 is SYGVQD (reference sequence). The CDR3 sequence: CASHRAKLAKNIQYF. The CDR3 coding sequence is TGCGCCAGCCACCGGGCAAAATTAGCCAAAAACATTCAGTACTTC.

This clonotype has just a few counts. Here the CDR3 DNA reads TGTGCCAGCAGTCTCTACCGGGATAGAAATCAGCCCCAGCATTTT. Its translation is CASSLYRDRNQPQHF. This chain joins TRBV12-3 or TRBV12-4 and TRBJ1-5; D gene ambiguous. This CDR3 is built from 15 residues. V was pared by 5 bases and J by 4 bases, with 15 bases between.

The V and J genes are TRBV12-3 or TRBV12-4 and TRBJ2-3; D gene ambiguous. The CDR3 is made up of 14 amino acids. Trimming removed 3 bases from V and 4 bases from J, with 11 bases in between. The CDR3 loop is CASSFPPSADTQYF. The CDR3 region has the DNA TGTGCCAGCAGTTTCCCCCCCTCAGCAGATACGCAGTATTTT.

The chain couples TRBV20-1 to TRBJ2-4, with a weak D call TRBD1 (7 bases). This CDR3 has 17 amino acids. The germline V gene encodes CDR1 DFQATT and CDR2 SNEGSKA (reference sequence). With 3 bases removed from V and 3 bases from J, the gap between germline ends came to 21 bases. Here the CDR3 DNA reads TGCAGTGCTAGCCAGGGGGGCTGGCCCTCGGACAAAAACATTCAGTACTTC. This gives the protein CSASQGGWPSDKNIQYF.

This clonotype was detected only a few times. The rearrangement joins TRBV5-1 to TRBJ2-5, with D uncertain. The CDR3 is made up of 14 amino acids. The germline V and J ends were trimmed by 0 bases and 2 bases, with 8 bases remaining between them. Germline V gene data show CDR1 as SGHRS and CDR2 as YFSETQ. CDR3 region: CASSLGPRQETQYF. CDR3 in DNA: TGCGCCAGCAGCTTGGGACCGCGGCAAGAGACCCAGTACTTC.

Only a few counts were recorded for this clonotype. The chain uses TRBV12-3 or TRBV12-4 and TRBJ2-4; perhaps TRBD2 as D (5 bases). CDR3 length equals 19 residues. The germline V and J ends were trimmed by 5 bases and 1 base, with 24 bases remaining between them. The CDR3 bases are TGTGCCAGCAGTCCAGTTGAGCGGTTAGGTGAGGTTGCCAAAAACATTCAGTACTTC. It specifies CASSPVERLGEVAKNIQYF.

This clonotype has ten or more counts. The chain links TRBV5-1 to TRBJ2-5; D is perhaps TRBD1 (6 bases). This CDR3 comprises 16 residues. Germline V lookup: CDR1 SGHRS, CDR2 YFSETQ. V was trimmed by 4 bases and J by 0 bases, leaving 16 bases between them. CDR3 in DNA: TGCGCCAGCAGCAGAGCGACAGGTTTATACCAAGAGACCCAGTACTTC. It codes for CASSRATGLYQETQYF.

V usage is TRBV6-5 and J usage is TRBJ2-3, with D possibly matching TRBD1 (5 bases). CDR1 is MNHEY, CDR2 SVGAGI, per germline. The CDR3 length is 15 residues. V lost 6 bases, J lost 0 bases, and 13 bases lay in between. The CDR3 protein is CASSTGVLSTDTQYF. In DNA, the CDR3 is TGTGCCAGCAGCACAGGTGTGCTTAGCACAGATACGCAGTATTTT.

In this sample, this clonotype turned up a few times. This sequence joins TRBV3-1 and TRBJ1-2; 10 bases fit TRBD1. Germline assignment: CDR1 LGHDT and CDR2 YNNKEL (reference sequence). With V trimmed by 6 bases and J by 2 bases, 6 bases remained unmatched. The CDR3 totals 15 residues. CDR3 region: CASRPGTGANYGYTF. Here the CDR3 DNA reads TGTGCCAGCAGACCCGGGACAGGGGCCAACTATGGCTACACCTTC.

There are a few counts of this clonotype. The J gene is TRBJ2-4, the V gene TRBV7-6; 11 bases line up with TRBD1. This CDR3 has 15 amino acids. Germline loops: CDR1 SGHVS, CDR2 FNYEAQ. The trim removed 3 bases at V and 8 bases at J, leaving 6 bases unmatched. The CDR3 spells CASSLGQGVGYIQYF. The CDR3 nucleotides are TGTGCCAGCAGCTTGGGACAGGGGGTAGGGTACATTCAGTACTTC.

In this sample, this clonotype turned up a few times. The rearrangement links TRBV6-5 to TRBJ2-1; 10 nucleotides match TRBD2. CDR3 size: 21 residues. Germline V CDR1 and CDR2: MNHEY, SVGAGI. V lost 4 bases to trimming and J lost 2 bases; unmatched junction nucleotides: 20. CDR3 residues: CASSSIALRETSGRAYNEQFF. The DNA of the CDR3 is TGTGCCAGCAGTTCTATAGCCCTAAGAGAGACTAGCGGGCGAGCCTACAATGAGCAGTTCTTC.

This clonotype turned up a few times. The chain employs TRBV4-1 and TRBJ2-1; TRBD2 might be the D (6 bases). CDR1 is MGHRA, CDR2 YSYEKL, per germline. Trimming pared 4 bases from V and 7 bases from J, leaving 20 bases between. The CDR3 has 16 residues. CDR3 in amino acids: CASSPLGAGPGNEQFF. CDR3 sequence (DNA): TGCGCCAGCAGCCCCCTAGGAGCGGGCCCTGGGAATGAGCAGTTCTTC.

This chain uses TRBV10-3 with TRBJ2-1, with TRBD2 as a possible D gene (6 bases). The CDR3 consists of 16 residues. Germline V CDR1 and CDR2: ENHRY, SYGVKD. With 4 bases removed from V and 4 bases from J, the gap between germline ends came to 17 bases. The CDR3 region has the DNA TGTGCCATCAGTGTATCGGGACTGGAGGTTTACAATGAGCAGTTCTTC. Its translation is CAISVSGLEVYNEQFF.

This clonotype has just a few counts. The rearrangement uses TRBV5-1 and TRBJ2-5; 10 nucleotides agree with TRBD1. The V gene's germline CDR1 is SGHRS and CDR2 YFSETQ. The CDR3 totals 15 residues. The ends lost 0 bases at V and 5 bases at J; junction bases unmatched: 4. The CDR3 DNA is TGCGCCAGCAGCTTGGAAGGGACAGGGGTGGAGACCCAGTACTTC. It is translated as CASSLEGTGVETQYF.

This clonotype was counted a few times. The V and J genes are TRBV19 and TRBJ2-3; no clear D gene. CDR1 is LNHDA, CDR2 SQIVND, per germline (reference sequence). Trimming removed 3 bases at V and 0 bases at J, with 10 bases between. The CDR3 length is 15 residues. Here the CDR3 DNA reads TGTGCCAGTAGTATCCTGGACCCGAGCACAGATACGCAGTATTTT. This sequence encodes CASSILDPSTDTQYF.

The chain joins TRBV27 to TRBJ1-3; D is unresolved. CDR3 length: 15 amino acids. The V and J ends lost 5 bases and 4 bases respectively, with 15 bases between them. Germline-derived CDR1 and CDR2 are MNHEY and SMNVEV (reference sequence). The DNA for the CDR3 is TGTGCCAGCAGTCCCCTGTTTGGAGCGGGAAACACCATATATTTT. As protein: CASSPLFGAGNTIYF.

The rearrangement joins TRBV29-1 to TRBJ1-3; D gene ambiguous. The germline V gene has CDR1 SQVTM and CDR2 ANQGSEA. Between the trimmed V and J ends, which lost 5 bases and 0 bases, there was a span of 11 bases. This CDR3 has 14 amino acids. CDR3 nucleotide sequence: TGCAGCGTTTCGGGAGGTTCCTCTGGAAACACCATATATTTT. As protein: CSVSGGSSGNTIYF.

This clonotype was seen more than once but under ten times. This rearrangement joins TRBV10-3 to TRBJ1-1, with TRBD1 identical over 7 bases. Germline V CDR1 and CDR2: ENHRY, SYGVKD. Trimming cost V 2 bases and J 7 bases; bases outside gene matches: 16. The CDR3 is made up of 17 amino acids. CDR3 sequence reads: CAISEDGGGEGAIEAFF. CDR3 in DNA: TGTGCCATCAGTGAGGATGGAGGGGGCGAGGGAGCAATTGAAGCTTTCTTT.

The chain is built from TRBV6-1 and TRBJ1-1; maybe TRBD1 (5 bases). The CDR3 consists of 16 residues. V was pared by 6 bases and J by 0 bases, with 17 bases between. Per germline, CDR1 MNHNS and CDR2 SASEGT. CDR3 region: CASSTPFTGLNTEAFF. CDR3 in DNA: TGTGCCAGCAGCACCCCCTTTACGGGGCTGAACACTGAAGCTTTCTTT.

This clonotype was recorded many times. The chain employs TRBV12-3 or TRBV12-4 and TRBJ1-1; no clear D gene. V was trimmed by 3 bases and J by 6 bases, leaving 5 bases between them. The CDR3 has 11 residues. In DNA, the CDR3 is TGTGCCAGCAGTTTGGAAGCTGAAGCTTTCTTT. Amino acids: CASSLEAEAFF.

This clonotype has only a few counts. The gene calls are TRBV5-1 and TRBJ2-1, with 9 nucleotides matching TRBD2. The CDR3 contains 16 residues. From germline, CDR1 is SGHRS and CDR2 YFSETQ. Losses at the gene ends were 0 bases for V and 2 bases for J; bases not matched to a gene: 3. For the CDR3, the DNA is TGCGCCAGCAGCTTGGAAGGCGGGGGGGCCTACAATGAGCAGTTCTTC. Translated, it gives CASSLEGGGAYNEQFF.

The chain combines TRBV27 with TRBJ2-7; D gene unclear. With 1 base removed from V and 0 bases from J, the gap between germline ends came to 4 bases. Germline CDR1 is MNHEY and CDR2 is SMNVEV (reference sequence). This CDR3 comprises 13 residues. CDR3 sequence: CASSLFPSYEQYF. The CDR3 DNA is TGTGCCAGCAGTTTATTCCCCTCCTACGAGCAGTACTTC.

This clonotype came up once. The genes are TRBV9 and TRBJ2-5, with a weak D call TRBD2 (5 bases). The CDR3 is 15 residues long. Germline CDR1 is SGDLS and CDR2 is YYNGEE. The V gene lost 1 base and the J gene lost 5 bases, with 15 bases spanning the gap. The CDR3 DNA sequence: TGTGCCAGCAGCGTATTAACGGGATGGTGGGAGACCCAGTACTTC. Translated: CASSVLTGWWETQYF.